Below are 12 T cell receptor beta chains sequenced from a single sample in a study of control samples from healthy donors and cancer patients. TCRdb's table, derived via immunoSEQ multiplex PCR, lists solely in-frame clones and lacks some. Here the sample spans fewer than 200,000 clones, roughly 90% being singletons. Sequenced input: blood. These TCRs come from a man under 40 in good health.

The V and J genes are TRBV18 and TRBJ2-2; D assignment may be TRBD1 or TRBD2 (6 bases each). V lost 4 bases and J lost 4, with 16 bases in between. Germline V gene data show CDR1 as KGHSH and CDR2 as LQKENI. The CDR3 is made up of 16 amino acids. Written as DNA, the CDR3 is TGTGCCAGCTCACAGGCTCTCAGGGGAGGCACCGGGGAGCTGTTTTTT. It specifies CASSQALRGGTGELFF.

This clone appeared a single time. This rearrangement joins TRBV12-3 or TRBV12-4 to TRBJ1-2; no definite D call. The CDR3 loop spans 12 amino acids. The V gene lost 6 bases and the J gene lost 6 bases, with 11 bases spanning the gap. CDR3 nucleotides: TGTGCCAGCAGCCCGGACTTGAATGGCTACACCTTC. It specifies CASSPDLNGYTF.

This clone has a single count. The chain has TRBV6-5 and TRBJ2-7; TRBD2 is a possible D gene (5 bases). Trimming removed 5 bases from V and 4 bases from J, with 12 bases in between. Germline values: CDR1 MNHEY, CDR2 SVGAGI. This CDR3 has 13 amino acids. CDR3 region: CASSTGLGYEQYF. As DNA, the CDR3 is TGTGCCAGCAGTACGGGGTTAGGATACGAGCAGTACTTC.

The chain uses TRBV5-1 and TRBJ2-3; no clear D gene. The length of the CDR3 is 15 residues. Germline lookup yields CDR1 SGHRS and CDR2 YFSETQ. V dropped 0 bases and J dropped 5 bases, with 13 bases sitting between them. The CDR3 DNA sequence: TGCGCCAGCAGCTTGGGGGTGGGAATGAGAGATACGCAGTATTTT. Its translation: CASSLGVGMRDTQYF.

The chain couples TRBV6-5 to TRBJ2-1; D unresolved. There are 13 residues in the CDR3. In germline, CDR1 is MNHEY, CDR2 SVGAGI. V lost 7 bases and J lost 8, with 15 bases in between. The CDR3 sequence is CASKKSGVDEQFF. In nucleotides, the CDR3 is TGTGCCAGCAAGAAGAGTGGGGTTGATGAGCAGTTCTTC.

The CDR3 bases are TGTGCCAGCTCACCATTAACGGCGGGCAACTATGGCTACACCTTC. Its protein is CASSPLTAGNYGYTF. J is TRBJ1-2 and V is TRBV18; no definite D call. CDR1 and CDR2 from the germline V gene are KGHSH and LQKENI. The length of the CDR3 is 15 residues. Deletions cut 2 bases from V and 2 bases from J, with 12 bases between.

DNA of the CDR3: TGTGCCAGCAGTCCCAATAGCGGGGGATGGTCCTACAATGAGCAGTTCTTC. Residues: CASSPNSGGWSYNEQFF. The chain couples TRBV27 to TRBJ2-1; 9 nucleotides line up with TRBD2. After removal of 5 bases from V and 1 base from J, the junction contained 9 bases not matched to a gene. The CDR3 is made up of 17 amino acids. Germline loops: CDR1 MNHEY, CDR2 SMNVEV (reference sequence).

The chain links TRBV4-2 to TRBJ1-4; no reliable D call. CDR1 and CDR2 from the germline V gene are LGHNA and YNFKEQ. The V gene lost 3 bases and the J gene lost 7 bases, with 27 bases spanning the gap. The CDR3 has 19 amino acids. The CDR3 reads CASSQRGFDQSTAAEKLFF. The CDR3 nucleotides are TGTGCCAGCAGCCAGCGGGGATTCGACCAGTCTACGGCGGCTGAAAAACTGTTTTTT.

This clone has a handful of counts. This chain connects TRBV6-4 to TRBJ1-1; TRBD1 might be the D (5 bases). V lost 6 bases and J lost 1, with 15 bases in between. Germline V lookup: CDR1 MRHNA, CDR2 SNTAGT. The CDR3 is 15 amino acids. For the CDR3, the DNA is TGTGCCAGCAGGCAAGAGGGGTTCCCGAACACTGAAGCTTTCTTT. Its protein product is CASRQEGFPNTEAFF.

The chain is built from TRBV19 and TRBJ1-2, with a weak D call TRBD1 (6 bases). The CDR3 contains 14 residues. Looked up from germline, CDR1 is LNHDA and CDR2 is SQIVND (reference sequence). V dropped 3 bases and J dropped 8 bases, with 16 bases sitting between them. The CDR3 spells CASSIGLGARGYTF. The CDR3 DNA sequence: TGTGCCAGTAGTATTGGTCTGGGGGCGAGAGGCTACACCTTC.

The DNA for the CDR3 is TGTGCCACCAGCCCAGCGGGGGATTTTAATGAAAAACTGTTTTTT. Its protein is CATSPAGDFNEKLFF. This chain uses TRBV15 with TRBJ1-4, with a tentative D call TRBD1 (5 bases). The V gene lost 5 bases and the J gene lost 4 bases, with 14 bases spanning the gap. The CDR3 sequence is 15 residues long. The germline V gene has CDR1 LNHNV and CDR2 YYDKDF (reference sequence).

This clone has only one observation. The chain carries TRBV7-8 and TRBJ1-3, with D possibly TRBD1 on 6 matching bases. The length of the CDR3 is 13 residues. V was cut by 4 bases and J by 7 bases, with 11 bases left in between. The germline V gene has CDR1 SGHVS and CDR2 FQNEAQ. The chain's CDR3 is CASSWDNRNTIYF. The CDR3 DNA reads TGTGCCAGCAGCTGGGACAATCGGAACACCATATATTTT.